The source of this T cell receptor (beta chain) is a study of blood T cell repertoires in COVID-19. As for the study in general: Acute and convalescent COVID-19 specimens originated in the United States, Italy and Spain.

The CDR3 runs to 15 residues. Germline CDR1 SGHNT, CDR2 YYREEE (reference sequence). V lost 2 bases and J lost 2; bases outside the gene matches: 5. A Seattle source enrolled patients during active infection and followed them longitudinally. Original data processing: Scientists estimated how many nucleated cells there were by amplifying reference gene primers. Only in-frame clones appear in the TCRdb table, and some are missing; sequencing was by immunoSEQ multiplex PCR. V, J and clone size derive from that table, while D and trimming were established from the DNA sequence. The sample carries 200,000 to 250,000 clones, around 90% recorded once.

The TCR originated in a young man with COVID-19, enrolled during active disease. This rearrangement joins TRBV5-4 to TRBJ2-7; 9 bases match TRBD2. The sample taken for sequencing was peripheral blood. The DNA for the CDR3 is TGTGCCAGCAGCTTATCGACTAGCGGACCCTACGAGCAGTACTTC. Its protein is CASSLSTSGPYEQYF.